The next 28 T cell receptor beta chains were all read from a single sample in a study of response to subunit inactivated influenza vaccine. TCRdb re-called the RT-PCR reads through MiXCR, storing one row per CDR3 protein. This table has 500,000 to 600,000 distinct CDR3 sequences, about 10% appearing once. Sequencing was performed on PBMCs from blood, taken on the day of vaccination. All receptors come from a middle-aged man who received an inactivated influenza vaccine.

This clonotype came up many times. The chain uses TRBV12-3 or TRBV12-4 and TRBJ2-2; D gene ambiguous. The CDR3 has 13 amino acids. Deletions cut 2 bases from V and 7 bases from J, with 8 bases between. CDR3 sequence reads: CASSLRRYGELFF. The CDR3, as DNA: TGTGCCAGCAGTTTACGGCGTTACGGGGAGCTGTTTTTT.

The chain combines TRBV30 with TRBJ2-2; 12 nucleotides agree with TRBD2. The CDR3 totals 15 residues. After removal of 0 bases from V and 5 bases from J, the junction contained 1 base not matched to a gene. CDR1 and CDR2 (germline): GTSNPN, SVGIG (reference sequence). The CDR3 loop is CAWSVGLAGTGELFF. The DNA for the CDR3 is TGTGCCTGGAGTGTTGGACTAGCGGGGACCGGGGAGCTGTTTTTT.

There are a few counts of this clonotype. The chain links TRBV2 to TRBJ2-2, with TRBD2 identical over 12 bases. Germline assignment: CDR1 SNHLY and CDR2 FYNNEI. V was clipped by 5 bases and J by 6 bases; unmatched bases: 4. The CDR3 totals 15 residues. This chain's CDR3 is CASSKLAGGPGELFF. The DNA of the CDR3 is TGTGCCAGCAGTAAACTAGCGGGGGGACCCGGGGAGCTGTTTTTT.

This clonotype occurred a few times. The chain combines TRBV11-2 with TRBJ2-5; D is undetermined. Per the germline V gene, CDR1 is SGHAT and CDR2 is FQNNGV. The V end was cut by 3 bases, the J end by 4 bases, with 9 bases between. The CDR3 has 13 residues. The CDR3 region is CASSLSIRETQYF. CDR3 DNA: TGTGCCAGCAGCTTGTCGATTAGAGAGACCCAGTACTTC. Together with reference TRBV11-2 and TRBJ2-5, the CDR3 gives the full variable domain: EAGVAQSPRYKIIEKRQSVAFWCNPISGHATLYWYQQILGQGPKLLIQFQNNGVVDDSQLPKDRFSAERLKGVDSTLKIQPAKLEDSAVYLCASSLSIRETQYFGPGTRLLVL.

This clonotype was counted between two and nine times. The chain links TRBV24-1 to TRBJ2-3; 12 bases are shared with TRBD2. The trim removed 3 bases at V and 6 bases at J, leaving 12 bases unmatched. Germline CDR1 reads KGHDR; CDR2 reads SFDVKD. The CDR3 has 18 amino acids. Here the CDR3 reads CATSDLARASGGADTQYF. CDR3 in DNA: TGTGCCACCAGTGATCTCGCTAGGGCTAGCGGGGGGGCTGATACGCAGTATTTT.

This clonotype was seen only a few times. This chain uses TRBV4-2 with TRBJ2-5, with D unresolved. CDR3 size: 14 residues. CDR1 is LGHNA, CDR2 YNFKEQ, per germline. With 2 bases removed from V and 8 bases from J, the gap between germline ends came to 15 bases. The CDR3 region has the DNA TGTGCCAGCAGCCAACCTCTCGCGGAGAATACCCAGTACTTC. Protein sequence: CASSQPLAENTQYF.

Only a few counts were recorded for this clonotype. CDR3 loop: CASSLATGNSYNEQFF. DNA for the CDR3: TGTGCCAGCAGCTTGGCTACGGGCAATTCCTACAATGAGCAGTTCTTC. V and J are TRBV5-6 and TRBJ2-1; D is unresolved. Germline CDR1 is SGHDT and CDR2 is YYEEEE. Trimming left V 0 bases short and J 1 base short, with 11 bases between. The CDR3 contains 16 residues.

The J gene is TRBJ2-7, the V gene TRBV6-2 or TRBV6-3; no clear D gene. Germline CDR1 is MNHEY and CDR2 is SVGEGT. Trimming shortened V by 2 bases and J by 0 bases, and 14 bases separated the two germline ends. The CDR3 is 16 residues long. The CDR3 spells CASSYAESATSYEQYF. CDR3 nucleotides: TGTGCCAGCAGTTACGCTGAGAGCGCGACCTCCTACGAGCAGTACTTC.

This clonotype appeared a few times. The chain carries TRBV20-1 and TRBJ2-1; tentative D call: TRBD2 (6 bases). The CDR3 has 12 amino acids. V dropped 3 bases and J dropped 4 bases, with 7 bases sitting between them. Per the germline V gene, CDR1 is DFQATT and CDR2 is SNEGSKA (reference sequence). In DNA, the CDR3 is TGCAGTGCTAGTAGCGGTTACAATGAGCAGTTCTTC. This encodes CSASSGYNEQFF.

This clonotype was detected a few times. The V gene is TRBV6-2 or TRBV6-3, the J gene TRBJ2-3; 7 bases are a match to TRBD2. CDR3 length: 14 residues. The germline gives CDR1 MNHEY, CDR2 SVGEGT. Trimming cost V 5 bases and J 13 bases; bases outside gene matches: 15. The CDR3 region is CASSPLARFSPKYF. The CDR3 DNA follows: TGTGCCAGCAGTCCACTAGCGAGATTTAGCCCGAAGTATTTT.

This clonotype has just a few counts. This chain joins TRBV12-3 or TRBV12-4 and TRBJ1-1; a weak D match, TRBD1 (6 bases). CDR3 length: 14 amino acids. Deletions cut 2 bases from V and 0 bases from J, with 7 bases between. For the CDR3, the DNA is TGTGCCAGCAGTTTATACAGGGTGAACACTGAAGCTTTCTTT. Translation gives CASSLYRVNTEAFF.

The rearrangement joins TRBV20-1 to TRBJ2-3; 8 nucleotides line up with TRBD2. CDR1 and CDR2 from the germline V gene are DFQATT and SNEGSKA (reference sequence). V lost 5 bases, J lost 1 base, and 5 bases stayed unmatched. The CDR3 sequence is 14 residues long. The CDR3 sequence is CSAAGGAGTDTQYF. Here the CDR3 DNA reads TGCAGTGCTGCGGGGGGCGCGGGCACAGATACGCAGTATTTT.

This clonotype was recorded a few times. CDR3 DNA: TGTGCCAGCAGCTTAGTAGGGGCTGCACACAATGAGCAGTTCTTC. Amino acid sequence: CASSLVGAAHNEQFF. The chain employs TRBV7-2 and TRBJ2-1, with D maybe TRBD1 (5 bases). Trimming pared 1 base from V and 5 bases from J, leaving 12 bases between. The CDR3 consists of 15 residues. CDR1 is SGHTA, CDR2 FQGNSA, per germline.

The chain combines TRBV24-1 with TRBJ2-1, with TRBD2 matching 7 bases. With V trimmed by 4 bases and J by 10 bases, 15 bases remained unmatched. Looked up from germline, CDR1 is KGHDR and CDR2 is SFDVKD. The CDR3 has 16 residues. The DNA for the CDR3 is TGTGCCACCAGTGACCGAATGGCCGGGCGGGGAGGGGAGCAGTTCTTC. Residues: CATSDRMAGRGGEQFF.

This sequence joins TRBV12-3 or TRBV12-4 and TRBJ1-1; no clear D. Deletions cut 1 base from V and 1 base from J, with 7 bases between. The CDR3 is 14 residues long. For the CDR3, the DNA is TGTGCCAGCAGTTTAGAGTTAGGGAACACTGAAGCTTTCTTT. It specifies CASSLELGNTEAFF.

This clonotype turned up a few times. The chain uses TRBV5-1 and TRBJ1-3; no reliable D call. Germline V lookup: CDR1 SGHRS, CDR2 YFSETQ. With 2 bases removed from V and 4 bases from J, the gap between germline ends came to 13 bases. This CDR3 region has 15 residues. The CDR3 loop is CASSLGDNSGNTIYF. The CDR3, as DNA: TGCGCCAGCAGCTTAGGAGACAACTCCGGAAACACCATATATTTT.

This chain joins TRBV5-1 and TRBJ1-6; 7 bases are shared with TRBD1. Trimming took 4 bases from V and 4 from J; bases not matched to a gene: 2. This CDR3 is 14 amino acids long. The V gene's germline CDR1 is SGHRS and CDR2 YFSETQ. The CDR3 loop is CASSTGEYNSPLHF. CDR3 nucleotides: TGCGCCAGCAGCACAGGGGAATATAATTCACCCCTCCACTTT. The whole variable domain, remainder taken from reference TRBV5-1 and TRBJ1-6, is KAGVTQTPRYLIKTRGQQVTLSCSPISGHRSVSWYQQTPGQGLQFLFEYFSETQRNKGNFPGRFSGRQFSNSRSEMNVSTLELGDSALYLCASSTGEYNSPLHFGNGTRLTVT.

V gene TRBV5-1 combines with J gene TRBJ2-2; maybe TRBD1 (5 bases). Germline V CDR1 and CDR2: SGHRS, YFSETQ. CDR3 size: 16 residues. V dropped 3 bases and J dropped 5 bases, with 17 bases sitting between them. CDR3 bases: TGCGCCAGCAGCTCAAGCCCAGGGTATTCGACCGGGGAGCTGTTTTTT. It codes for CASSSSPGYSTGELFF.

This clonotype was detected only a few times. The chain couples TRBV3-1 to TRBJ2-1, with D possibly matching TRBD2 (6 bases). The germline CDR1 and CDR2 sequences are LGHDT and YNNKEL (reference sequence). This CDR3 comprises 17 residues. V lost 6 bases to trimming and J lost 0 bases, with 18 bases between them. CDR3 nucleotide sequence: TGTGCCAGCAGTAATTTCGAGGGAGGAAGCTCCTACAATGAGCAGTTCTTC. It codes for CASSNFEGGSSYNEQFF.

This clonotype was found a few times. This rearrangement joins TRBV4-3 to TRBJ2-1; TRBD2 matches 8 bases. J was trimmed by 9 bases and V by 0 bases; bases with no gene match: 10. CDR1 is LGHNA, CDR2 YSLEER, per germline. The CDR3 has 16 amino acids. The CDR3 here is CASSQETGGHGGEQFF. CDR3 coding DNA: TGCGCCAGCAGCCAAGAGACGGGAGGGCACGGAGGTGAGCAGTTCTTC.

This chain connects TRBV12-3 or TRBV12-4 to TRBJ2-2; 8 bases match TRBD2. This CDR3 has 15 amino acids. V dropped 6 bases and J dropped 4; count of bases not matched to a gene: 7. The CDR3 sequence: CASRSGGAVTGELFF. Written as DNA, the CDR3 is TGTGCCAGCAGGTCGGGAGGGGCGGTCACCGGGGAGCTGTTTTTT.

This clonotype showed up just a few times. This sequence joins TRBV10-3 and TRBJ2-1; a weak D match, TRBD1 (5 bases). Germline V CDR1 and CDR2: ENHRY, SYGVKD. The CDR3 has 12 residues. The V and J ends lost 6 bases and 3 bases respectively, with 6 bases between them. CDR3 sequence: CAIRTDYNEQFF. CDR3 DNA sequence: TGTGCCATCAGGACAGACTACAATGAGCAGTTCTTC.

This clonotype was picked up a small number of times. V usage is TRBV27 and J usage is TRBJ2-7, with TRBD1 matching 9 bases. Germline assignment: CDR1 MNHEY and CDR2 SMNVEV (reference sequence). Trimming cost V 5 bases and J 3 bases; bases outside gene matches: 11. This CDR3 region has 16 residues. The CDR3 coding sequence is TGTGCCAGCAGTCCGGCGACCGGGACAGGGAGCTACGAGCAGTACTTC. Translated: CASSPATGTGSYEQYF.

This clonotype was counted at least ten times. The DNA for the CDR3 is TGCAGTGCTAGAGACCAGGGTCTGAACACTGAAGCTTTCTTT. It translates to CSARDQGLNTEAFF. J is TRBJ1-1 and V is TRBV20-1, with D perhaps TRBD1 (5 bases). V lost 0 bases, J lost 0 bases, and 8 bases lay in between. CDR1 DFQATT and CDR2 SNEGSKA come from the germline V gene (reference sequence). CDR3 length: 14 amino acids.

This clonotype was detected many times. The CDR3 loop reads CASRPTGQGYEQYF. The CDR3 DNA follows: TGTGCCAGCAGACCCACGGGACAGGGCTACGAGCAGTACTTC. The chain joins TRBV28 to TRBJ2-7, with 9 bases lining up with TRBD1. Germline loops: CDR1 MDHEN, CDR2 SYDVKM. The CDR3 covers 14 residues. J was trimmed by 3 bases and V by 6 bases; bases with no gene match: 6.

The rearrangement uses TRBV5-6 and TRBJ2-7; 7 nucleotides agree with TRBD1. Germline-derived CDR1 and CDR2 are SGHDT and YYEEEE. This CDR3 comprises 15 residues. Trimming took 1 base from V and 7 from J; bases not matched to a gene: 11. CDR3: CASSLLGQGVEEQYF. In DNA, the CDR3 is TGTGCCAGCAGCTTGCTGGGGCAGGGGGTGGAAGAGCAGTACTTC.

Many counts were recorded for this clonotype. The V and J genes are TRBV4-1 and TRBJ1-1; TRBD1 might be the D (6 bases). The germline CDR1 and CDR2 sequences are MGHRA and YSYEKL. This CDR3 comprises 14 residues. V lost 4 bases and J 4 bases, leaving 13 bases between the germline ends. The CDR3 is CASSPTGLGTEAFF. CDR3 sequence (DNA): TGCGCCAGCAGCCCTACAGGGCTGGGCACTGAAGCTTTCTTT.

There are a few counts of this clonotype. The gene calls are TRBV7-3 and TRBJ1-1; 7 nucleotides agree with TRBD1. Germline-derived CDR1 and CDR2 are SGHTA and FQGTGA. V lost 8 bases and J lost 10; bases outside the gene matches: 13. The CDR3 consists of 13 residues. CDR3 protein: CASAIGQGGSAFF. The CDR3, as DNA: TGTGCCAGCGCAATCGGGCAGGGGGGATCAGCTTTCTTT.